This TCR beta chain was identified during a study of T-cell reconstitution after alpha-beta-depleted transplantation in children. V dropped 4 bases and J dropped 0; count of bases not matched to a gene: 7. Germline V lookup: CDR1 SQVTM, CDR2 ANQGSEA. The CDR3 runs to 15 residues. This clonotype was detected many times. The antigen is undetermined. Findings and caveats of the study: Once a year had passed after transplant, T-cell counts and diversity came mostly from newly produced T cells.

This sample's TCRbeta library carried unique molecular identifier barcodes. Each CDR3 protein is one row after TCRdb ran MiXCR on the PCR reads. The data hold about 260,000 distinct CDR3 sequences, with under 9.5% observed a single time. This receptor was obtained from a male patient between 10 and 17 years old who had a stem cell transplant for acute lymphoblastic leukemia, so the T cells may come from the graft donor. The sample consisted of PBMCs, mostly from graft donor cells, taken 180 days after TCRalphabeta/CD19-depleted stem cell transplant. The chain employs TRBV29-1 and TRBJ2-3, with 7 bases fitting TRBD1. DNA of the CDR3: TGCAGCGTTGTGGACAGGCAGAAAAGCACAGATACGCAGTATTTT. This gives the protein CSVVDRQKSTDTQYF.